The next 5 T cell receptor beta chains were all read from a single sample in a study of cytomegalovirus exposure and HLA in healthy donors. In the PCR, 60 Vbeta and 13 Jbeta primers were used. Generated by immunoSEQ multiplex PCR, the TCRdb table keeps only in-frame clones and is missing some. This sample yields around 200,000 clones, of which 75% to 85% are seen a single time; more than 0.95% belongs to the top ten. Sequencing used PBMCs. Receptors were obtained from a girl aged 2-15 years in good health and CMV-seropositive.

The genes are TRBV6-1 and TRBJ2-1; TRBD2 matches at 7 bases. Losses at the gene ends were 7 bases for V and 6 bases for J; bases not matched to a gene: 9. This CDR3 is 14 amino acids long. Germline V lookup: CDR1 MNHNS, CDR2 SASEGT. CDR3 residues: CASTSGDLSNEQFF. CDR3 coding DNA: TGTGCCAGCACTAGCGGAGACCTCTCCAATGAGCAGTTCTTC.

Here the CDR3 DNA reads TGTGCCAGCTCCGCGCGGGACACCATATATTTT. Amino acids: CASSARDTIYF. V usage is TRBV18 and J usage is TRBJ1-3; no clear D. V dropped 6 bases and J dropped 8 bases, with 8 bases sitting between them. The CDR3 contains 11 residues. The germline V gene has CDR1 KGHSH and CDR2 LQKENI.

The V gene is TRBV5-1, the J gene TRBJ1-1, with TRBD1 matching over 9 bases. V dropped 4 bases and J dropped 1; count of bases not matched to a gene: 8. The CDR3 sequence is 16 residues long. Germline V CDR1 and CDR2: SGHRS, YFSETQ. CDR3 nucleotide sequence: TGCGCCAGCAGCCGTCCCGGGACAGGGTGGAACACTGAAGCTTTCTTT. It yields the protein CASSRPGTGWNTEAFF.

The chain joins TRBV15 to TRBJ2-5; 7 positions agree with TRBD1. Matching the DNA end better, TRBJ2-7 makes the J call doubtful. Germline V gives CDR1 LNHNV, CDR2 YYDKDF (reference sequence). The CDR3 covers 14 residues. The CDR3 here is CATQDRRSSYEQYF. CDR3 in DNA: TGTGCCACCCAGGACAGGAGGAGCTCCTACGAGCAGTACTTC.

The V and J genes are TRBV7-9 and TRBJ1-2; TRBD1 matches 9 bases. From germline, CDR1 is SEHNR and CDR2 FQNEAQ (reference sequence). V gave up 6 bases and J gave up 4 bases; unmatched junction bases: 12. The CDR3 length is 16 residues. CDR3 residues: CASRPWTGALAYGYTF. Written as DNA, the CDR3 is TGTGCCAGCAGACCGTGGACAGGGGCCCTCGCCTATGGCTACACCTTC.